Given below is one TCR beta chain in context. The CDR3 sequence is 14 residues long. CDR1 is SEHNR and CDR2 is FQNEAQ in the germline V gene (reference sequence). The trim removed 8 bases at V and 0 bases at J, leaving 5 bases unmatched. Profiling relied on immunoSEQ multiplex PCR, and the TCRdb table lists in-frame clones only, not all of them. The table includes 650,000 to 800,000 clones, 72% detected once. This specimen belongs to a study of shared clonotypes between healthy human individuals. V is TRBV7-9 and J is TRBJ2-3, with TRBD2 matching 7 bases. The TCR comes from a woman aged 25-40 years in good health. Sample: memory CD4+ T cells sorted from blood. The sample's subset: CD45RA-negative fraction. The CDR3 loop is CASGDSGSTDTQYF. In nucleotides, the CDR3 is TGTGCCAGCGGGGATAGCGGGAGCACAGATACGCAGTATTTT.